This note documents a single T cell receptor beta chain sequence. This clonotype was counted between two and nine times. This clone's antigen is unknown. Per-nucleotide qualities are absent, and no much larger clonotype sits a single base away. This entry is derived from a study of T-cell reconstitution after alpha-beta-depleted transplantation in children (dated by TCRdb to about 2016). About the study as a whole: Using TCR repertoire profiling, the study quantitatively followed how T-cell immune reconstitution unfolded in children after TCRalphabeta/CD19-depleted allogeneic hematopoietic cell transplantation.

The germline V gene sets CDR1 to SGHRS and CDR2 to YFSETQ. The CDR3 starts with the cysteine, ends with the phenylalanine, and has 13 residues. The entry retains the CDR3 DNA only, 39 bases that are in frame from base 1. The V end loses 0 bases and the J end loses 5 bases, and a stretch of 6 bases separates them. Library preparation was by PCR. The sequencing machine was an Illumina HiSeq 2500. Molecular barcoding was employed in the preparation of TCR libraries, with unique molecular identifiers being used to normalize TCRbeta repertoire quantification. TCRdb trimmed public reads at Q25 via fastp, called clones via MiXCR and kept in-frame beta chains. CDR3 protein duplicates are merged, each entry listing the most common genes and DNA. This sample comprises 500,000 or so distinct CDR3 sequences, approximately 30% of them detected only once. The ten largest clonotypes hold 2% to 3% of the sample.

Here the sequenced sample was PBMCs from the stem cell graft donor, taken from the stem cell graft. The chain is assembled from TRBV5-1 and TRBJ2-1, with an unclear D gene assignment. This clonotype was sampled from a human donor who donated a stem cell graft to a child with aplastic anemia. The nucleotide sequence reads TGCGCCAGCAGCTTGGACCACAACAATGAGCAGTTCTTC. This gives the protein CASSLDHNNEQFF.